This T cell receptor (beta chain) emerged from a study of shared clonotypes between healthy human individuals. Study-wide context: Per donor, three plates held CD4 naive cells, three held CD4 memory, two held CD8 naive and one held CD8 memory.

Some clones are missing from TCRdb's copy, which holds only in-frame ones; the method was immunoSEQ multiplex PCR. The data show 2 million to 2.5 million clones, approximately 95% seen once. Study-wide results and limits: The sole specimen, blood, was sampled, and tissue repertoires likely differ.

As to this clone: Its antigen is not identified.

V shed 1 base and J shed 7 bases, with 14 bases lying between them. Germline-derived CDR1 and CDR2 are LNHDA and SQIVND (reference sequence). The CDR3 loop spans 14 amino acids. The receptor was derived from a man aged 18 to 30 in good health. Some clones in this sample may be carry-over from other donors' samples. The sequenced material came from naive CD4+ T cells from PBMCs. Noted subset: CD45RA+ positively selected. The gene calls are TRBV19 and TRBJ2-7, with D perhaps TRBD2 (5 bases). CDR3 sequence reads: CASSIGVSEREQYF. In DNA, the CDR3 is TGTGCCAGTAGTATAGGAGTTAGCGAGAGGGAGCAGTACTTC.